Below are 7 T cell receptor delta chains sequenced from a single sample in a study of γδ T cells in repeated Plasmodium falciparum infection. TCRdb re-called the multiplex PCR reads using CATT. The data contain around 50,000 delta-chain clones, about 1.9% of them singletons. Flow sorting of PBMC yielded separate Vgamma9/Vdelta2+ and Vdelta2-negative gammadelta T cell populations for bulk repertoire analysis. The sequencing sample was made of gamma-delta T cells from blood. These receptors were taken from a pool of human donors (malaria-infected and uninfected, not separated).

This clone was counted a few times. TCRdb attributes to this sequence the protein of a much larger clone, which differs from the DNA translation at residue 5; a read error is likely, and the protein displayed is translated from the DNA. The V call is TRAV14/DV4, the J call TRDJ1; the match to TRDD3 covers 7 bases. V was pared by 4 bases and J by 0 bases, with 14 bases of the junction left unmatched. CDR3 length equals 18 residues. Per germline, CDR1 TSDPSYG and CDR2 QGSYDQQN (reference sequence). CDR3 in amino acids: CAMRGNAGDVAYTDKLIF. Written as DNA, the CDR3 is TGTGCAATGAGAGGGAATGCGGGGGATGTAGCTTACACCGATAAACTCATCTTT.

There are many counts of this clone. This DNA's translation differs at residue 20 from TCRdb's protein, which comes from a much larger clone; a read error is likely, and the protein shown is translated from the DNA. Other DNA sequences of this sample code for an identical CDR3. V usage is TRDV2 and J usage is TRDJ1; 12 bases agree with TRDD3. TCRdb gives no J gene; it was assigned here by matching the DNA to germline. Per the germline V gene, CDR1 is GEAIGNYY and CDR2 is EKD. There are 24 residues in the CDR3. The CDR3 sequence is CACDTLPGGYADAQPKLYTEKLIF. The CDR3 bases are TGTGCCTGTGACACTCTTCCTGGGGGATACGCGGATGCACAACCCAAATTGTACACCGAGAAACTCATCTTT.

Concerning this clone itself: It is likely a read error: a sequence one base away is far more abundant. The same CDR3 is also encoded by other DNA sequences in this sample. The CDR3 DNA sequence: TGTGCTCTTGGGGATCCCTTCCCCCCCTACCCGGCGAACCTACTGGGATTCCTTTCCACCGATAAACTCATCTTT. Translation: CALGDPFPPYPANLLGFLSTDKLIF. V gene TRDV1 combines with J gene TRDJ1, with D possibly being TRDD2 or TRDD3 (6 bases each). The J gene was missing in TCRdb and was found by matching the end of the DNA to germline. The CDR3 has 25 residues. Germline loops: CDR1 TSWWSYY, CDR2 QGS. V lost 3 bases and J lost 1, with 42 bases in between.

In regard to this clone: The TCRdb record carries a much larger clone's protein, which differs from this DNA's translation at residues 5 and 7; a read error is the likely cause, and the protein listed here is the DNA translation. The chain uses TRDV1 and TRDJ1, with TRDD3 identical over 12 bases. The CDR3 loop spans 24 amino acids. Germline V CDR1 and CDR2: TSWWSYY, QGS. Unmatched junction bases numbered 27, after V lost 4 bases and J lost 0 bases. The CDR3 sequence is CALGGLSEGFWGIRLPHYTDKLIF. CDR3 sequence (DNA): TGTGCTCTTGGGGGACTCAGCGAGGGGTTCTGGGGGATACGCTTACCCCACTACACCGATAAACTCATCTTT.

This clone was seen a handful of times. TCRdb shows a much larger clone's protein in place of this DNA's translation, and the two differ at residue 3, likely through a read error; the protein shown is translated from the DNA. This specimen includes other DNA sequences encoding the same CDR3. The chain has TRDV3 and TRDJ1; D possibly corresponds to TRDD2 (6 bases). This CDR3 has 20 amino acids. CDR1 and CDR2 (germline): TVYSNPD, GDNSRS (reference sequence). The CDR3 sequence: CALSPPTLTGGRPYTDKLIF. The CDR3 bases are TGTGCCCTTAGTCCTCCTACCTTGACCGGGGGTAGACCGTACACCGATAAACTCATCTTT.

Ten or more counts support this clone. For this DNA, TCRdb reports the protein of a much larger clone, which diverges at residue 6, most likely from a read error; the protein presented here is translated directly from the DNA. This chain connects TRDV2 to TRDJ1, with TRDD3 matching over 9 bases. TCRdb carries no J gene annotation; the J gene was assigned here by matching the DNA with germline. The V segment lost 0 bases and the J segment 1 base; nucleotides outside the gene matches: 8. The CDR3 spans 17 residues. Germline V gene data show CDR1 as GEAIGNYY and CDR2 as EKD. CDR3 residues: CACDTAGGSGVTDKLIF. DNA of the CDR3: TGTGCCTGTGACACCGCTGGGGGATCCGGGGTCACCGATAAACTCATCTTT.

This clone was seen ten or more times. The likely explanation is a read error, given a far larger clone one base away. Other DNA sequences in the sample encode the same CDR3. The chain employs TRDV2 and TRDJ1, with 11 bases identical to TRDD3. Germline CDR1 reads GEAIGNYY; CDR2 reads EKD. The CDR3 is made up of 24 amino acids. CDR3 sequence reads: CACDTVIPYSDWGIGTNYTDKLIF. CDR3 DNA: TGTGCCTGTGACACCGTTATCCCTTACTCAGACTGGGGGATAGGAACGAATTACACCGATAAGCTCATCTTT.